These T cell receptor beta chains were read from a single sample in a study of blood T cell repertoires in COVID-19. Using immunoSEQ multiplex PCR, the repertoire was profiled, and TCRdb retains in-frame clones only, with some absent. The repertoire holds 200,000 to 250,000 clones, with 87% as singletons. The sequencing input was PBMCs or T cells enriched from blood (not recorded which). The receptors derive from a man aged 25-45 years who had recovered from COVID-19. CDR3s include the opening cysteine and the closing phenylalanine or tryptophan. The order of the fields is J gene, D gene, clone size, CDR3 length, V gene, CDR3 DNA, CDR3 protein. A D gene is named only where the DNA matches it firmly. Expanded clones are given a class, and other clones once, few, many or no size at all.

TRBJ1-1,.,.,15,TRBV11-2,TGTGCCAGCAGCCCTTATGTCGGGGGTAGAACTGAAGCTTTCTTT,CASSPYVGGRTEAFF
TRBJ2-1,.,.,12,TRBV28,TGTGCCAGCGAGGGTTTGGGCAATGAGCAGTTCTTC,CASEGLGNEQFF
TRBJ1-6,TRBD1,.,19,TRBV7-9,TGTGCCAGCAGCTTACCGAAGGGACAGGGATTCTTCATGAATTCACCCCTCCACTTT,CASSLPKGQGFFMNSPLHF
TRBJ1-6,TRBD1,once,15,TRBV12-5,TGTGCTAGTGGTTTCGGGGACAGGGCGAATTCACCCCTCCACTTT,CASGFGDRANSPLHF
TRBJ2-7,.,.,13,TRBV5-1,TGCGCCAGCAGCAGGGACATTGGGGACGAGCAGTACTTC,CASSRDIGDEQYF
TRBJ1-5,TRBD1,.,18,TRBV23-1,TGCGCCAGCACGAGAATTCGGGGACAGGGTGATAGCAATCAGCCCCAGCATTTT,CASTRIRGQGDSNQPQHF
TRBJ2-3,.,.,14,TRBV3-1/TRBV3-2,TGTGCCAGCAGCATCCGGACTAGCACAGATACGCAGTATTTT,CASSIRTSTDTQYF
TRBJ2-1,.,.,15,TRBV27,TGTGCCAGCACCTCAGGCAGGGTAAAATTCAATGAGCAGTTCTTC,CASTSGRVKFNEQFF
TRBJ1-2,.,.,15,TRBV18,TGTGCCAGCTCACCAAGGACAGACGCTAACTATGGCTACACCTTC,CASSPRTDANYGYTF
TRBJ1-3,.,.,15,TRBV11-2,TGTGCCAGCAGCTTAGTACCAGGGGCGGGAAACACCATATATTTT,CASSLVPGAGNTIYF
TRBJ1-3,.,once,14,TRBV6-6,TGTGCCAGCACAGGGGACCCTTCTGGAAACACCATATATTTT,CASTGDPSGNTIYF
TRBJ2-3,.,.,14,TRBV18,TGTGCCAGCTCACAGGGGGGGGTCACAGATACGCAGTATTTT,CASSQGGVTDTQYF
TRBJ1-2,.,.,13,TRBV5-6,TGTGCCAGCAGCTTGGGACAGACCTTTGGCTACACCTTC,CASSLGQTFGYTF
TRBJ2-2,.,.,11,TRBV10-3,TGTGCCATCAGTGCGGGCGGGGAGCTGTTTTTT,CAISAGGELFF
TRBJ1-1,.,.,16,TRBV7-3,TGTGCCAGCAGCTTTAAGGGCCCCGGGGGAAACACTGAAGCTTTCTTT,CASSFKGPGGNTEAFF
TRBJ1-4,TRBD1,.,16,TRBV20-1,TGCAGTGCTAGTAAGCGTGGGACAGCATTTAATGAAAAACTGTTTTTT,CSASKRGTAFNEKLFF